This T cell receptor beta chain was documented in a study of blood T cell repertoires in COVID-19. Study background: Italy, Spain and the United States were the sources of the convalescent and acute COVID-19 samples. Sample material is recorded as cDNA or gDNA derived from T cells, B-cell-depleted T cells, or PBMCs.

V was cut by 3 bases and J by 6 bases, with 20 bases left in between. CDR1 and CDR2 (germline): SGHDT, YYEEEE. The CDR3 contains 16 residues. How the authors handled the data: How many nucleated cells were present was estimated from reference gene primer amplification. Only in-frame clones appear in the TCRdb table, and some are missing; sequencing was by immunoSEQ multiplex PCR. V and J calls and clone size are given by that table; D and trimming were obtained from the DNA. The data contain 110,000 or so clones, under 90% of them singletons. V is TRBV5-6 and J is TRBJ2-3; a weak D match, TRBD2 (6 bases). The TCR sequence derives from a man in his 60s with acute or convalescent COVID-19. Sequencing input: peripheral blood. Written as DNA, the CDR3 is TGTGCCAGCAGCTCGGCGGGGACGGGAGTTAGGGATACGCAGTATTTT. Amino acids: CASSSAGTGVRDTQYF.